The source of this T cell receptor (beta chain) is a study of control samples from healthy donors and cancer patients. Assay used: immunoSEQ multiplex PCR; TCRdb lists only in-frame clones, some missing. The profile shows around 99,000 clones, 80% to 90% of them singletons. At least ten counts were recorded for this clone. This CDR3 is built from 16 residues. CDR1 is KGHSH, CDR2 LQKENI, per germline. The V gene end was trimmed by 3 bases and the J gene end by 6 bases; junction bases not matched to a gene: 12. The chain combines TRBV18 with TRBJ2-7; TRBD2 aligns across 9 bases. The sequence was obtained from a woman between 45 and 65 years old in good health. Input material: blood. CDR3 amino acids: CASSPGGGRAPSEQYV. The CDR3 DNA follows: TGTGCCAGCTCACCCGGAGGCGGGAGGGCCCCCAGCGAGCAGTACGTC.